A single sample gave rise to the 19 T cell receptor beta chains below, sequenced in a study of tumor-infiltrating lymphocytes in oesophageal squamous cell carcinoma. TCRdb passed the PCR reads through MiXCR, listing each CDR3 protein once. The table lists 9,500 to 11,000 distinct CDR3 sequences, approximately 50% of them singletons, with roughly 40% in the top ten. Sequencing was performed on esophageal tumor tissue. These receptors were collected from a female donor with esophageal squamous cell carcinoma.

This clonotype was detected a few times. The chain uses TRBV7-2 and TRBJ1-2; D gene ambiguous. Germline CDR1 reads SGHTA; CDR2 reads FQGNSA. The CDR3 totals 12 residues. The V gene lost 1 base and the J gene lost 6 bases, with 6 bases spanning the gap. In DNA, the CDR3 is TGTGCCAGCAGCTTAGGCAGTAATGGCTACACCTTC. As protein: CASSLGSNGYTF.

The rearrangement links TRBV7-6 to TRBJ2-5, with 16 positions matching TRBD2. Per the germline V gene, CDR1 is SGHVS and CDR2 is FNYEAQ. This CDR3 contains 17 residues. V lost 5 bases and J lost 2; bases outside the gene matches: 5. CDR3 amino acids: CASSPGLAGGKQETQYF. The CDR3 DNA reads as TGTGCCAGCAGCCCGGGACTAGCGGGAGGGAAACAAGAGACCCAGTACTTC. Together with reference TRBV7-6 and TRBJ2-5, the CDR3 gives the full variable domain: GAGVSQSPRYKVTKRGQDVALRCDPISGHVSLYWYRQALGQGPEFLTYFNYEAQQDKSGLPNDRFSAERPEGSISTLTIQRTEQRDSAMYRCASSPGLAGGKQETQYFGPGTRLLVL.

This rearrangement joins TRBV7-4 to TRBJ2-7; 8 bases fit TRBD2. Trimming cost V 5 bases and J 7 bases; bases outside gene matches: 13. The germline V gene encodes CDR1 SGHVT and CDR2 SQSDAQ. CDR3 size: 15 residues. In nucleotides, the CDR3 is TGTGCCAGCAGCCGTAGCGGGGCCTCCTACAATGAGCAGTACTTC. Translated, it gives CASSRSGASYNEQYF. The full variable domain, in which reference TRBV7-4 and TRBJ2-7 provide the parts outside the CDR3, is GAGVSQSPRYKVAKRGRDVALRCDSISGHVTLYWYRQTLGQGSEVLTYSQSDAQRDKSGRPSGRFSAERPERSVSTLKIQRTEQGDSAVYLCASSRSGASYNEQYFGPGTRLTVT.

This clonotype was picked up a small number of times. This chain connects TRBV7-8 to TRBJ2-4; 7 bases map to TRBD1. The CDR3 has 13 residues. From germline, CDR1 is SGHVS and CDR2 FQNEAQ. V dropped 1 base and J dropped 13; count of bases not matched to a gene: 7. The CDR3 sequence is CASSLGRDRKQYF. The CDR3 nucleotides are TGTGCCAGCAGCTTAGGAAGGGACAGAAAACAGTACTTC.

V gene TRBV12-3 or TRBV12-4 combines with J gene TRBJ1-3; D is undetermined. This CDR3 is built from 16 residues. Trimming cost V 5 bases and J 3 bases, with 17 bases left between them. In nucleotides, the CDR3 is TGTGCCAGCAGTAACTATTACCCTTACCTTGGAAACACCATATATTTT. Translation gives CASSNYYPYLGNTIYF.

The chain recombines TRBV19 with TRBJ1-2; D gene uncertain. Trimming left V 3 bases short and J 3 bases short, with 8 bases between. Germline V gene sequence: CDR1 LNHDA, CDR2 SQIVND (reference sequence). The CDR3 extends over 13 amino acids. CDR3 sequence reads: CASSIFLDYGYTF. The CDR3 DNA sequence: TGTGCCAGTAGTATCTTCCTAGACTATGGCTACACCTTC.

The J gene is TRBJ2-1, the V gene TRBV7-9, with 8 bases that match TRBD2. The DNA end favors TRBJ2-5, so the J call may be wrong. Germline V CDR1 and CDR2: SEHNR, FQNEAQ (reference sequence). The CDR3 covers 16 residues. The CDR3 loop reads CASSFGLAGSQETQYF. CDR3 nucleotides: TGTGCCAGCAGCTTTGGGCTAGCGGGTTCCCAAGAGACCCAGTACTTC.

This clonotype was counted only a few times. V and J are TRBV7-2 and TRBJ2-1; D is uncertain. The CDR3 totals 14 residues. Trimming took 1 base from V and 1 from J, leaving 5 bases between them. Germline CDR1 SGHTA, CDR2 FQGNSA. The CDR3 is CASSLGLSYNEQFF. The CDR3 DNA sequence: TGTGCCAGCAGCTTAGGGCTGTCCTACAATGAGCAGTTCTTC.

The CDR3 sequence: CAQASGEGNEQFF. The CDR3 nucleotides are TGTGCCCAGGCTAGCGGGGAAGGGAATGAGCAGTTCTTC. V usage is TRBV10-3 and J usage is TRBJ2-1, with 9 nucleotides matching TRBD2. Per germline, CDR1 ENHRY and CDR2 SYGVKD. The V gene end was trimmed by 11 bases and the J gene end by 7 bases; junction bases not matched to a gene: 9. The CDR3 totals 13 residues.

The rearrangement links TRBV7-2 to TRBJ2-1; D is undetermined. Germline loops: CDR1 SGHTA, CDR2 FQGNSA. The germline V and J ends were trimmed by 3 bases and 0 bases, with 6 bases remaining between them. The CDR3 runs 14 residues. CDR3 nucleotides: TGTGCCAGCAGCTTTGACCCCTCCTACAATGAGCAGTTCTTC. It codes for CASSFDPSYNEQFF. Looking up the rest from reference TRBV7-2 and TRBJ2-1 gives the full variable domain: GAGVSQSPSNKVTEKGKDVELRCDPISGHTALYWYRQSLGQGLEFLIYFQGNSAPDKSGLPSDRFSAERTGGSVSTLTIQRTQQEDSAVYLCASSFDPSYNEQFFGPGTRLTVL.

The chain carries TRBV4-3 and TRBJ2-5, with D possibly TRBD1 on 5 matching bases. TRBJ2-1 explains the end of the DNA better; the J call may be wrong. CDR3 length: 16 amino acids. The V gene's germline CDR1 is LGHNA and CDR2 YSLEER. The CDR3 DNA is TGCGCCAGCAGCCACCCTGGGGCAGCGTCCTACAATGAGCAGTTCTTC. Encoded protein: CASSHPGAASYNEQFF.

This clonotype was seen just once. The rearrangement uses TRBV11-3 and TRBJ2-5, with 7 bases that match TRBD2. CDR3 length equals 15 residues. V was pared by 3 bases and J by 2 bases, with 6 bases of the junction left unmatched. Germline V CDR1 and CDR2: SGHNT, YENEEA. The CDR3, as DNA: TGTGCCAGCAGCTTGGAGGGGAGGGAACAAGAGACCCAGTACTTC. It is translated as CASSLEGREQETQYF.

The J gene is TRBJ2-5, the V gene TRBV4-1, with 11 bases identical to TRBD1. The CDR3 contains 13 residues. Germline V gives CDR1 MGHRA, CDR2 YSYEKL. V shed 7 bases, J shed 5 bases, and the junction held 3 bases outside the gene matches. CDR3 loop: CASTGQGDETQYF. In DNA, the CDR3 is TGCGCCAGCACGGGACAGGGGGACGAGACCCAGTACTTC.

This clonotype appeared once. The rearrangement uses TRBV6-1 and TRBJ2-7; a weak D match, TRBD1 (5 bases). The length of the CDR3 is 12 residues. Per the germline V gene, CDR1 is MNHNS and CDR2 is SASEGT. Trimming removed 7 bases from V and 2 bases from J, with 9 bases in between. CDR3 in amino acids: CASTQTAYEQYF. CDR3 bases: TGTGCCAGCACCCAGACAGCCTACGAGCAGTACTTC.

A single count supports this clonotype. The chain combines TRBV7-2 with TRBJ2-5, with a weak D call TRBD2 (6 bases). The DNA end is more similar to TRBJ2-1, so the J call may be wrong. The CDR3 consists of 16 residues. Germline CDR1 and CDR2: SGHTA and FQGNSA. The CDR3 protein is CASSATAGGRYNEQFF. In nucleotides, the CDR3 is TGTGCCAGCTCCGCGACAGCCGGAGGGCGATACAATGAGCAGTTCTTC.

The genes are TRBV7-3 and TRBJ2-5; 8 nucleotides agree with TRBD1. Looked up from germline, CDR1 is SGHTA and CDR2 is FQGTGA. This CDR3 comprises 14 residues. V trimming: 3 bases; J trimming: 4 bases; junction bases outside the gene matches: 4. In DNA form, the CDR3 reads TGTGCCAGCAGCTTCAGGGGGCAGGGAGAGACCCAGTACTTC. It encodes CASSFRGQGETQYF.

With regard to this clonotype: One end of the junction fails to match germline, which may point to a read error. The chain joins TRBV7-9 to TRBJ2-5; D is undetermined. The J call is doubtful: the DNA matches TRBJ2-4 better. The CDR3 has 13 residues. Germline CDR1 is SEHNR and CDR2 is FQNEAQ (reference sequence). The CDR3 protein is CASSLSFLNIQYF. CDR3 coding DNA: TGTGCTAGCAGCTTATCCTTTTTAAACATTCAGTACTTC.

This clonotype is a singleton in its sample. This chain joins TRBV12-3 or TRBV12-4 and TRBJ2-1, with D possibly TRBD1 on 5 matching bases. Between the trimmed V and J ends, which lost 3 bases and 5 bases, there was a span of 8 bases. This CDR3 has 13 residues. CDR3 residues: CASSFQTDNEQFF. CDR3 DNA sequence: TGTGCCAGCAGTTTTCAGACAGACAATGAGCAGTTCTTC.

This clonotype showed up just a few times. The chain links TRBV6-1 to TRBJ1-5; D gene uncertain. The CDR3 is 11 residues long. The germline gives CDR1 MNHNS, CDR2 SASEGT. V was trimmed by 7 bases and J by 9 bases, leaving 10 bases between them. As DNA, the CDR3 is TGTGCCAGCAAGGCGTCGGGGCCCCAGCATTTT. Protein product: CASKASGPQHF.